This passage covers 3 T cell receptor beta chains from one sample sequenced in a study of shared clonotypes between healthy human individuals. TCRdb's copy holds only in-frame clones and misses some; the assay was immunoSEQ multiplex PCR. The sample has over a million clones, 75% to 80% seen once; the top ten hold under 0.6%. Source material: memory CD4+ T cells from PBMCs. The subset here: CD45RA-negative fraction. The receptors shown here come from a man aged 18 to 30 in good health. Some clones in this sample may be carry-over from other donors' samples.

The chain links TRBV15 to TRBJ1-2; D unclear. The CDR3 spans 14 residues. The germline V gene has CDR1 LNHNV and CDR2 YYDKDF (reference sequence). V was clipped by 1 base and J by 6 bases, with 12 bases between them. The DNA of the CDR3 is TGTGCCACCAGCAGAGTACCGGGCCTGAATGGCTACACCTTC. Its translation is CATSRVPGLNGYTF.

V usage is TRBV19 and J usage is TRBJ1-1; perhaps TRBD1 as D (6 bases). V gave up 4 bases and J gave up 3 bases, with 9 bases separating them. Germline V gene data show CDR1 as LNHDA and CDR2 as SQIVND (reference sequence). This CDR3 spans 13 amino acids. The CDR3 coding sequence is TGTGCCAGTAGTAACAGGGCGGACACTGAAGCTTTCTTT. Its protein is CASSNRADTEAFF. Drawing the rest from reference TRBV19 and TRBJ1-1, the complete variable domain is DGGITQSPKYLFRKEGQNVTLSCEQNLNHDAMYWYRQDPGQGLRLIYYSQIVNDFQKGDIAEGYSVSREKKESFPLTVTSAQKNPTAFYLCASSNRADTEAFFGQGTRLTVV.

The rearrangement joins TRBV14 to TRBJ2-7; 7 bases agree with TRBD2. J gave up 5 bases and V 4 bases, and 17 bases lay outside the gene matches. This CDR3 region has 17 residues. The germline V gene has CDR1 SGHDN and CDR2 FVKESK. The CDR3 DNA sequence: TGTGCCAGCAGCCCCCTAACCGCCGGGACTACAACCCACGAGCAGTACTTC. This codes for CASSPLTAGTTTHEQYF.